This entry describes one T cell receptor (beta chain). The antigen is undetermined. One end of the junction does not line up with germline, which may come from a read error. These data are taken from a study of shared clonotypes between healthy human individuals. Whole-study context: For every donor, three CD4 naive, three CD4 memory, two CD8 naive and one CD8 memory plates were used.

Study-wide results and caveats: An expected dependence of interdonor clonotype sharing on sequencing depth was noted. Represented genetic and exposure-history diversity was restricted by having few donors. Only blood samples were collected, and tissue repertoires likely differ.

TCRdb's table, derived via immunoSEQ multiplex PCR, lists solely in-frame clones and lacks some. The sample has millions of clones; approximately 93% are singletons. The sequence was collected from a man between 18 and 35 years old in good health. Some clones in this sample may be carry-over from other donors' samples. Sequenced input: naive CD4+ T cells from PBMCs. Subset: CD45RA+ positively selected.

This CDR3 is CASSPRDTAKSAF. The DNA for the CDR3 is TGTGCCAGCAGCCCCCGGGACACCGCGAAATCTGCCTTC. The chain has TRBV27 and TRBJ1-2; perhaps TRBD1 as D (6 bases). CDR3 size: 13 residues. The germline V gene has CDR1 MNHEY and CDR2 SMNVEV (reference sequence).